This TCR beta chain originates from a study of T cell responses to AZD1222 COVID-19 vaccine (dated by TCRdb to the early 2020s). With regard to the full study: Because spike-specific TCR depth and breadth did not differ between the two schedules, AZD1222 recipients who got a second dose at roughly 4 weeks were pooled with those who got a second dose at roughly 12 weeks. Trial participants were enrolled by age into 18-55, 56-69 and 70-plus year subgroups, with approximately 160, 26 and 62 TCR-sequenced participants respectively. A total of under 250 trial participants underwent TCR sequencing, of whom roughly 210 had received two doses of AZD1222 and about 25 had received two doses of the MenACWY control vaccine.

The time point label here, explained by the study, means: baseline before first vaccination. Vaccinee samples were obtained from the UK trials COV001 and COV002, which included a single-blind randomized controlled phase 2/3 trial of AZD1222 (ChAdOx1 nCoV-19) in healthy adults. For TCRbeta chain sequencing, PBMC samples from trial participants were taken at day 0 and at day 28 after the second dose. The research as a whole found: The 56-69-year group was small, and its depth increase did not reach significance, likely because of low power. Epitopes outside the regions mutated in the B.1.351 and B.1.1.7 variants were reportedly recognized by nearly half of the unique spike-specific TCRs. Because no day 14 peak-response samples were available, the repertoires could be characterized only after the peak T cell response. Spike-specific TCR breadth and depth rose significantly after two AZD1222 doses compared with day 0 and with MenACWY recipients. Vaccine-associated CD4 TCRs spanned the whole spike protein, with dominant responses in regions 160-218 and 743-854. Conclusions about previously exposed vaccinees are limited because only a handful of AZD1222 recipients were SARS-CoV-2 seropositive at baseline. Participants were mostly white British and included more females than males, and it was suggested by the authors that clonal diversity may have been underestimated.

As regards this clone: Its antigen is not yet known. No clone much larger than this one lies a single base away; base qualities are absent.

The CDR3 regions of human TCRbeta chains were analyzed by immunosequencing. In the original analysis: Repertoire TCRs were checked for matches against a reference library of SARS-CoV-2-specific TCRs that had been generated using the MIRA antigen-specificity platform. Breadth was defined as the fraction of unique TCRs that were SARS-CoV-2-associated. Depth was defined as the fraction of total T cells that were SARS-CoV-2-associated. Using the MIRA data, every spike-specific TCR was mapped to the spike region that the TCR reacted to and assigned to either a CD4 or a CD8 class. Log10-transformed breadth and depth values were compared by one-way ANOVA with Sidak's multiple comparisons tests. In TCRdb, the immuneACCESS table is reduced to in-frame sequences with V and J assigned. These tables do not hold every clone; where another copy was compared, an unresolved V gene accounts for under half, and the others remain unexplained. The V and J calls and clone size were taken over from that table, and D and trimming were inferred from the DNA. This sample gives about 130,000 clones in total; roughly 93% of them show up just once. The ten largest clones take up approximately 3.1% of the sample.

The cysteine opens and the phenylalanine closes a CDR3 of 14 amino acids. The entry retains the CDR3 DNA only, 42 bases that are in frame from base 1. CDR1 SNHLY and CDR2 FYNNEI were looked up in the germline V gene. V is pared back by 7 bases and J by 7 bases, with 14 bases lying between the germline termini. The receptor comes from an adult in good health. Sequenced material: peripheral blood, taken on day 0 of AZD1222 vaccination. The chain is encoded by TRBV2 joined to TRBJ1-6; the D region possibly corresponds to TRBD1 (5 bases align). The CDR3 loop reads CASKGTAGNSPLHF. At the DNA level, the sequence is TGTGCCAGCAAAGGGACCGCAGGGAATTCACCCCTCCACTTT.